The T cell receptor (beta chain) under discussion was sequenced for a study of T cell changes during pregnancy in multiple sclerosis. The CDR3 is 13 residues long. The trim removed 8 bases at V and 9 bases at J, leaving 10 bases unmatched. CDR1 is MNHEY, CDR2 SMNVEV, per germline (reference sequence). Repertoires were generated with immunoSEQ multiplex PCR, while TCRdb's copy carries only in-frame clones and drops some. Here the sample spans just under 80,000 clones, 80% to 95% being singletons. The clonotype was recovered from a female donor with multiple sclerosis, enrolled in a pregnancy study. The starting material was peripheral blood, obtained in the first trimester of pregnancy. V gene TRBV27 combines with J gene TRBJ1-1; 9 bases line up with TRBD1. The CDR3 reads CASSRDRASQAFF. CDR3 DNA sequence: TGTGCCAGCTCCCGGGACAGGGCCTCACAAGCTTTCTTT.